This T cell receptor (beta chain) was observed in a study of tumor-infiltrating lymphocytes in primary liver carcinoma. V dropped 5 bases and J dropped 3 bases, with 8 bases sitting between them. Germline-derived CDR1 and CDR2 are MDHEN and SYDVKM. This CDR3 comprises 12 residues. TCR beta cDNA came from 400 to 500 ng total RNA, primed with a constant-region primer. Researchers made the TCR beta libraries by running three nested multiplex PCR rounds with slightly modified ARM-PCR. The first two PCR rounds used TRBV1-TRBV30 forward primers with a C-beta reverse primer, nine to eleven cycles each. TCRdb re-analysed the multiplex PCR reads in MiXCR, keeping a single row per CDR3 protein. The sample lists some 190,000 distinct CDR3 sequences, over 50% occurring once. Alongside blood RNA obtained from unsorted whole blood, germline DNA was also extracted.

The chain joins TRBV28 to TRBJ2-7; no reliable D call. This clonotype was obtained from a man between 40 and 49 years old with primary liver carcinoma and hepatitis B virus infection. The sample comprised peripheral blood. The CDR3, as DNA: TGTGCCAGCAGTGCCTACATCTACGAGCAGTACTTC. It is translated as CASSAYIYEQYF.